The 28 T cell receptor beta chains below were found in one sample sequenced in a study of blood T cell repertoires in COVID-19. Repertoires were generated with immunoSEQ multiplex PCR, while TCRdb's copy carries only in-frame clones and drops some. The data contain roughly 200,000 clones, around 90% of them seen just once; the ten biggest clones take up roughly 0.56%. The sequenced sample consisted of peripheral blood. These receptors were taken from a man over 45 with acute or convalescent COVID-19.

This chain links TRBV5-1 with TRBJ1-1, with TRBD1 matching over 8 bases. The trim removed 4 bases at V and 4 bases at J, leaving 6 bases unmatched. CDR1 and CDR2 (germline): SGHRS, YFSETQ. The CDR3 sequence is 14 residues long. DNA for the CDR3: TGCGCCAGCAGCCCGAACAGGGGGGGCACTGAAGCTTTCTTT. Its protein is CASSPNRGGTEAFF.

V gene TRBV3-1 (or the pseudogene TRBV3-2) combines with J gene TRBJ2-3, with 11 bases identical to TRBD1. The CDR3 extends over 15 amino acids. Per germline, CDR1 LGHDT and CDR2 YNNKEL (reference sequence). V trimming: 2 bases; J trimming: 7 bases; junction bases outside the gene matches: 5. CDR3 sequence reads: CASSQIGQGANTQYF. CDR3 coding DNA: TGTGCCAGCAGCCAAATTGGACAGGGGGCGAATACGCAGTATTTT.

The rearrangement joins TRBV9 to TRBJ1-1, with a weak D call TRBD1 (5 bases). Germline-derived CDR1 and CDR2 are SGDLS and YYNGEE. This CDR3 has 18 residues. Trimming removed 0 bases at V and 2 bases at J, with 20 bases between. For the CDR3, the DNA is TGTGCCAGCAGCGTAGCAGTAGGGGATGAGGATATAAACACTGAAGCTTTCTTT. Translation gives CASSVAVGDEDINTEAFF.

J is TRBJ1-1 and V is TRBV2, with D possibly being TRBD1 (6 bases). The CDR3 loop spans 13 amino acids. From germline, CDR1 is SNHLY and CDR2 FYNNEI. The V end was cut by 6 bases, the J end by 1 base, with 9 bases between. CDR3 loop: CASRSQGNTEAFF. CDR3 bases: TGTGCCAGCAGGTCACAGGGGAACACTGAAGCTTTCTTT.

V usage is TRBV5-6 and J usage is TRBJ2-2; TRBD2 matches at 9 bases. The V and J ends lost 0 bases and 7 bases, in that order; junction bases with no gene match: 4. The CDR3 has 15 residues. Germline lookup yields CDR1 SGHDT and CDR2 YYEEEE. CDR3 protein: CASSLVRGGIGELFF. DNA for the CDR3: TGTGCCAGCAGCTTGGTGCGGGGGGGAATCGGGGAGCTGTTTTTT.

The chain has TRBV5-6 and TRBJ2-1, with TRBD2 identical over 7 bases. V lost 0 bases and J lost 8; bases outside the gene matches: 5. The V gene's germline CDR1 is SGHDT and CDR2 YYEEEE. There are 14 residues in the CDR3. CDR3 region: CASSLGGGWYEQFF. CDR3 nucleotide sequence: TGTGCCAGCAGCTTGGGCGGGGGTTGGTATGAGCAGTTCTTC.

CDR3: CAWSYQTQGGKLFF. The CDR3 DNA reads as TGTGCCTGGAGTTACCAGACTCAAGGGGGAAAACTGTTTTTT. The J gene is TRBJ1-4, the V gene TRBV30, with a tentative D call TRBD1 (6 bases). V lost 2 bases and J lost 10, with 17 bases in between. Germline values: CDR1 GTSNPN, CDR2 SVGIG (reference sequence). The length of the CDR3 is 14 residues.

Comments on this clone: Different DNA sequences within this sample yield the same CDR3. This chain links TRBV19 with TRBJ1-5; 8 nucleotides line up with TRBD1. Per the germline V gene, CDR1 is LNHDA and CDR2 is SQIVND (reference sequence). This CDR3 comprises 13 residues. The V gene end was trimmed by 5 bases and the J gene end by 7 bases; junction bases not matched to a gene: 4. The CDR3 bases are TGTGCCAGTAGTGGGACAGGAGGACAGCCCCAGCATTTT. Its protein is CASSGTGGQPQHF.

This chain connects TRBV7-9 to TRBJ1-2; 7 positions match TRBD1. V dropped 0 bases and J dropped 1; count of bases not matched to a gene: 8. The CDR3 sequence is 17 residues long. Germline V lookup: CDR1 SEHNR, CDR2 FQNEAQ (reference sequence). In DNA, the CDR3 is TGTGCCAGCAGCTTAGCCAACAGGGGACCCATTAACTATGGCTACACCTTC. It is translated as CASSLANRGPINYGYTF.

This clone was seen a single time. This chain uses TRBV15 with TRBJ1-4; a possible D gene is TRBD1 (6 bases). The CDR3 spans 15 residues. Trimming removed 1 base from V and 4 bases from J, with 10 bases in between. Germline values: CDR1 LNHNV, CDR2 YYDKDF (reference sequence). CDR3 coding DNA: TGTGCCACCAGCAGAGGACAGGAGAATAATGAAAAACTGTTTTTT. Its translation is CATSRGQENNEKLFF.

This clone turned up a few times. The rearrangement joins TRBV7-3 to TRBJ1-5; TRBD1 agrees at 10 bases. V gave up 5 bases and J gave up 6 bases; unmatched junction bases: 7. Looked up from germline, CDR1 is SGHTA and CDR2 is FQGTGA. This CDR3 has 15 residues. CDR3 sequence: CASSTRQGAGQPQHF. The CDR3 bases are TGTGCCAGCAGCACCCGACAGGGGGCCGGTCAGCCCCAGCATTTT.

V is TRBV19 and J is TRBJ2-1; 9 bases are shared with TRBD1. The V and J ends lost 3 bases and 6 bases, in that order; junction bases with no gene match: 6. Germline V lookup: CDR1 LNHDA, CDR2 SQIVND (reference sequence). The CDR3 is made up of 15 amino acids. The CDR3 sequence: CASSIGTGKGNEQFF. In DNA form, the CDR3 reads TGTGCCAGTAGTATCGGGACAGGGAAGGGCAATGAGCAGTTCTTC. The full variable domain, with the rest looked up from reference TRBV19 and TRBJ2-1, is DGGITQSPKYLFRKEGQNVTLSCEQNLNHDAMYWYRQDPGQGLRLIYYSQIVNDFQKGDIAEGYSVSREKKESFPLTVTSAQKNPTAFYLCASSIGTGKGNEQFFGPGTRLTVL.

The CDR3 nucleotides are TGTGCCAGCAGCCAAGATTTGGAGATCAATGAGCAGTTCTTC. Protein: CASSQDLEINEQFF. V gene TRBV3-1 (or the pseudogene TRBV3-2) combines with J gene TRBJ2-1; D is undetermined. This CDR3 contains 14 residues. CDR1 is LGHDT, CDR2 YNNKEL, per germline (reference sequence). Deletions cut 0 bases from V and 6 bases from J, with 9 bases between.

The chain couples TRBV28 to TRBJ2-6, with a possible D match to TRBD1 (5 bases). Trimming stripped 6 bases from V and 2 bases from J, with 11 bases between. CDR1 is MDHEN and CDR2 is SYDVKM in the germline V gene. The CDR3 totals 15 residues. The CDR3 loop reads CASRFPRAGANVLTF. The DNA of the CDR3 is TGTGCCAGCAGATTCCCCAGGGCTGGGGCCAACGTCCTGACTTTC.

The chain joins TRBV19 to TRBJ2-1; 9 bases align to TRBD2. CDR3 length: 15 residues. V was clipped by 4 bases and J by 6 bases; unmatched bases: 7. Germline CDR1 reads LNHDA; CDR2 reads SQIVND (reference sequence). The DNA for the CDR3 is TGTGCCAGTAGTACATTAGCGGGAGCTCTCAATGAGCAGTTCTTC. This sequence encodes CASSTLAGALNEQFF. The whole variable domain, remainder taken from reference TRBV19 and TRBJ2-1, is DGGITQSPKYLFRKEGQNVTLSCEQNLNHDAMYWYRQDPGQGLRLIYYSQIVNDFQKGDIAEGYSVSREKKESFPLTVTSAQKNPTAFYLCASSTLAGALNEQFFGPGTRLTVL.

The CDR3 region is CASSTQGESPLHF. For the CDR3, the DNA is TGTGCCAGTAGTACACAGGGGGAATCACCCCTCCACTTT. The chain couples TRBV19 to TRBJ1-6, with TRBD1 matching 8 bases. V lost 4 bases, J lost 10 bases, and 3 bases stayed unmatched. The CDR3 length is 13 residues. CDR1 and CDR2 from the germline V gene are LNHDA and SQIVND (reference sequence).

V is TRBV27 and J is TRBJ1-5; tentative D call: TRBD1 (5 bases). V lost 5 bases and J lost 0, with 11 bases in between. The germline V gene has CDR1 MNHEY and CDR2 SMNVEV (reference sequence). The length of the CDR3 is 15 residues. The CDR3 nucleotides read TGTGCCAGCAGTCTCGCGGGGCCTAGCAATCAGCCCCAGCATTTT. This encodes CASSLAGPSNQPQHF.

The rearrangement uses TRBV18 and TRBJ2-7; 9 bases match TRBD2. The CDR3 totals 15 residues. CDR1 and CDR2 from the germline V gene are KGHSH and LQKENI. V was clipped by 5 bases and J by 7 bases; unmatched bases: 12. The CDR3 loop is CASSAILAGEGEQYF. In DNA form, the CDR3 reads TGTGCCAGCTCAGCGATTTTAGCGGGAGAGGGGGAGCAGTACTTC.

J is TRBJ2-2 and V is TRBV6-5; 9 bases map to TRBD1. Trimming removed 8 bases from V and 8 bases from J; junction bases left unmatched: 12. The germline V gene encodes CDR1 MNHEY and CDR2 SVGAGI. The CDR3 totals 15 residues. The CDR3 sequence is CASHLGGQGRGELFF. The CDR3 DNA reads TGTGCCAGCCATCTTGGGGGACAGGGAAGGGGGGAGCTGTTTTTT.

The chain uses TRBV12-3 or TRBV12-4 and TRBJ2-5; possible D gene TRBD2, 5 bases. V lost 5 bases and J 5 bases, leaving 12 bases between the germline ends. CDR3 size: 13 residues. DNA of the CDR3: TGTGCCAGCAGTCGGTGGGGAGACGAGACCCAGTACTTC. It translates to CASSRWGDETQYF.

V usage is TRBV10-3 and J usage is TRBJ2-5; 11 bases line up with TRBD1. The germline gives CDR1 ENHRY, CDR2 SYGVKD. The trim removed 4 bases at V and 4 bases at J, leaving 5 bases unmatched. This CDR3 is built from 15 residues. This chain's CDR3 is CAISGDRGTGETQYF. For the CDR3, the DNA is TGTGCCATCAGTGGGGACAGGGGGACCGGAGAGACCCAGTACTTC.

This clone was recorded a few times. The chain employs TRBV27 and TRBJ2-2; 7 nucleotides match TRBD1. The germline CDR1 and CDR2 sequences are MNHEY and SMNVEV (reference sequence). CDR3 length: 14 amino acids. V trimming: 8 bases; J trimming: 3 bases; junction bases outside the gene matches: 6. The CDR3 coding sequence is TGTGCCAGCGGCCGGGACAGCCACACCGGGGAGCTGTTTTTT. This translates into CASGRDSHTGELFF.

With respect to this clone: Other DNA sequences within the sample encode an identical CDR3. The chain links TRBV5-1 to TRBJ2-1; TRBD2 aligns across 14 bases. The CDR3 loop spans 15 amino acids. Germline V gene lookup returns CDR1 SGHRS and CDR2 YFSETQ. The V and J ends lost 4 bases and 6 bases, in that order; junction bases with no gene match: 3. CDR3 protein: CASSLGTSGSNEQFF. The CDR3 DNA reads TGCGCCAGCAGCCTCGGGACTAGCGGGAGCAATGAGCAGTTCTTC.

This chain links TRBV15 with TRBJ1-4; D might be TRBD1 (5 bases). The CDR3 totals 16 residues. Trimming left V 0 bases short and J 8 bases short, with 16 bases between. Germline V CDR1 and CDR2: LNHNV, YYDKDF (reference sequence). The DNA for the CDR3 is TGTGCCACCAGCAGAGATCTCCAGGGAGGGTTCGAAAAACTGTTTTTT. This sequence encodes CATSRDLQGGFEKLFF.

V and J are TRBV6-5 and TRBJ1-5; 11 bases align to TRBD1. This CDR3 has 15 amino acids. Germline V gives CDR1 MNHEY, CDR2 SVGAGI. J lost 6 bases, V lost 6 bases, and 7 bases had no gene match. CDR3 protein: CASREPGQGGQPQHF. The CDR3 nucleotides are TGTGCCAGCAGGGAGCCGGGACAGGGGGGTCAGCCCCAGCATTTT.

CDR3 sequence: CASRQRVNQPQHF. The CDR3 nucleotides read TGTGCCAGCAGGCAGAGGGTCAATCAGCCCCAGCATTTT. The V gene is TRBV3-1 (or the pseudogene TRBV3-2), the J gene TRBJ1-5; D is unclear. Per germline, CDR1 LGHDT and CDR2 YNNKEL (reference sequence). Deletions cut 6 bases from V and 3 bases from J, with 9 bases between. The CDR3 runs 13 residues.

This clone was seen only once. The gene calls are TRBV9 and TRBJ2-3; TRBD2 agrees at 8 bases. This CDR3 contains 15 residues. The junction had 9 bases not matched to a gene; V was cut back by 6 bases and J by 3 bases. From germline, CDR1 is SGDLS and CDR2 YYNGEE. The CDR3 loop is CASTLSGAGTDTQYF. The CDR3 nucleotides read TGTGCCAGCACCCTTAGCGGGGCTGGGACAGATACGCAGTATTTT. The full variable domain, completed using reference TRBV9 and TRBJ2-3, is DSGVTQTPKHLITATGQRVTLRCSPRSGDLSVYWYQQSLDQGLQFLIQYYNGEERAKGNILERFSAQQFPDLHSELNLSSLELGDSALYFCASTLSGAGTDTQYFGPGTRLTVL.

The chain employs TRBV28 and TRBJ2-7; a weak D match, TRBD2 (6 bases). Germline loops: CDR1 MDHEN, CDR2 SYDVKM. This CDR3 has 13 residues. Trimming shortened V by 8 bases and J by 0 bases, and 11 bases separated the two germline ends. The CDR3 DNA reads TGTGCCAGCCGGGACTCCAGCTCCTACGAGCAGTACTTC. Translating it yields CASRDSSSYEQYF.